Presented here are 32 T cell receptor beta chains from one specimen sequenced in a study of OX40 agonist ivuxolimab in advanced cancers. Sequencing used immunoSEQ multiplex PCR; TCRdb keeps in-frame clones, though not all of them. This repertoire shows about 75,000 clones, roughly 81% found once; its top ten account for about a sixth. The sequences come from CD4+ or CD8+ T cells sorted from blood, collected in a trial of the OX40 agonist ivuxolimab. The origin of the receptors is an adult with an advanced solid tumor such as melanoma, head and neck, liver or kidney cancer.

J is TRBJ2-7 and V is TRBV7-9; D possibly uses TRBD1 or TRBD2 (5 bases each). V lost 5 bases to trimming and J lost 2 bases, with 13 bases between them. The CDR3 contains 14 residues. Germline V gives CDR1 SEHNR, CDR2 FQNEAQ (reference sequence). This CDR3 is CASSSRDGAYEQYF. The CDR3 DNA reads TGTGCCAGCAGCAGCCGGGACGGGGCCTACGAGCAGTACTTC.

This clone appeared once. The chain links TRBV5-4 to TRBJ2-5, with TRBD1 matching over 9 bases. Germline V gene lookup returns CDR1 SGHNT and CDR2 YYREEE (reference sequence). Germline trimming cut 4 bases from V and 4 bases from J; bases unmatched to any gene: 5. This CDR3 comprises 14 residues. The CDR3 region has the DNA TGTGCCAGCAGCCAGGGACAGGGCAGAGAGACCCAGTACTTC. Translation: CASSQGQGRETQYF.

The genes are TRBV29-1 and TRBJ2-1; weak D call: TRBD1 (6 bases). The V gene lost 4 bases and the J gene lost 5 bases, with 9 bases spanning the gap. This CDR3 is built from 12 residues. Germline V gene lookup returns CDR1 SQVTM and CDR2 ANQGSEA. The CDR3 sequence is CSVGRGDNEQFF. The CDR3 nucleotides are TGCAGCGTTGGCAGGGGTGACAATGAGCAGTTCTTC.

The CDR3 DNA reads TGTGCCAGCAGCTTGGAGGGGGCAACCGGAAACACCATATATTTT. Protein sequence: CASSLEGATGNTIYF. The genes are TRBV5-6 and TRBJ1-3; 7 nucleotides match TRBD1. Germline values: CDR1 SGHDT, CDR2 YYEEEE. Losses at the gene ends were 0 bases for V and 4 bases for J; bases not matched to a gene: 4. The CDR3 loop spans 15 amino acids.

CDR3 sequence: CASSLGFLAGEDHNEQFF. For the CDR3, the DNA is TGTGCCAGCAGCTTAGGGTTCCTAGCGGGAGAAGACCACAATGAGCAGTTCTTC. This chain joins TRBV7-6 and TRBJ2-1; 10 bases line up with TRBD2. V was clipped by 1 base and J by 5 bases; unmatched bases: 11. Germline V gene sequence: CDR1 SGHVS, CDR2 FNYEAQ. The CDR3 has 18 residues.

The rearrangement uses TRBV25-1 and TRBJ1-6; D is possibly TRBD1 (5 bases). The CDR3 sequence is 15 residues long. Per germline, CDR1 MGHDK and CDR2 SYGVNS. V dropped 1 base and J dropped 9 bases, with 13 bases sitting between them. The CDR3 DNA sequence: TGTGCCAGCAGTGAATCAGTGGCAGGGCTTTCACCCCTCCACTTT. This encodes CASSESVAGLSPLHF.

In this sample, this clone turned up a few times. The V gene is TRBV10-3, the J gene TRBJ2-2; tentatively, D is TRBD2 (6 bases). CDR3 length: 15 residues. The germline V gene has CDR1 ENHRY and CDR2 SYGVKD. Trimming stripped 8 bases from V and 5 bases from J, with 18 bases between. In nucleotides, the CDR3 is TGTGCCATCGGGACGGAGGGATTTCGAACCGGGGAGCTGTTTTTT. Its protein product is CAIGTEGFRTGELFF.

The chain couples TRBV27 to TRBJ1-2, with a weak D call TRBD1 (5 bases). Germline-derived CDR1 and CDR2 are MNHEY and SMNVEV (reference sequence). V gave up 5 bases and J gave up 4 bases, with 14 bases separating them. This CDR3 is built from 14 residues. The CDR3 bases are TGTGCCAGCAGTCCCATAGGGGAGTTCTATGGCTACACCTTC. This gives the protein CASSPIGEFYGYTF.

The rearrangement links TRBV11-2 to TRBJ2-4, with 8 bases aligning to TRBD2. The CDR3 sequence is 14 residues long. Germline V lookup: CDR1 SGHAT, CDR2 FQNNGV. V trimming: 3 bases; J trimming: 5 bases; junction bases outside the gene matches: 3. The CDR3 nucleotides are TGTGCCAGCAGCTTCGGGGGGGTTCAAAACATTCAGTACTTC. Amino acid sequence: CASSFGGVQNIQYF.

The rearrangement links TRBV6-5 to TRBJ1-5; no clear D gene. Trimming pared 4 bases from V and 6 bases from J, leaving 16 bases between. This CDR3 is built from 15 residues. Germline assignment: CDR1 MNHEY and CDR2 SVGAGI. The CDR3 coding sequence is TGTGCCAGCAGTTTACGTAGAGGATTCGGTCAGCCCCAGCATTTT. Its protein product is CASSLRRGFGQPQHF.

CDR3 loop: CASSGSGSSYNEQFF. CDR3 nucleotides: TGTGCCAGCAGTGGGAGCGGGAGCTCCTACAATGAGCAGTTCTTC. The V and J genes are TRBV6-1 and TRBJ2-1, with 8 bases aligning to TRBD2. Looked up from germline, CDR1 is MNHNS and CDR2 is SASEGT. The CDR3 is made up of 15 amino acids. Trimming removed 4 bases from V and 0 bases from J; junction bases left unmatched: 2.

In nucleotides, the CDR3 is TGCAGCGCGTTGGCTTCAGATACGCAGTATTTT. Its translation: CSALASDTQYF. This sequence joins TRBV29-1 and TRBJ2-3; D gene ambiguous. Germline V gene lookup returns CDR1 SQVTM and CDR2 ANQGSEA. V shed 7 bases and J shed 4 bases, with 9 bases lying between them. The CDR3 consists of 11 residues.

The chain carries TRBV27 and TRBJ2-3, with 13 positions matching TRBD2. The CDR3 contains 17 residues. The J segment lost 2 bases and the V segment lost 6 bases, leaving 8 bases of the junction unmatched. Per germline, CDR1 MNHEY and CDR2 SMNVEV (reference sequence). The CDR3 DNA reads as TGTGCCAGCAGGCCACCCGGGACTAGCGGGATCACAGATACGCAGTATTTT. Protein sequence: CASRPPGTSGITDTQYF.

V and J are TRBV6-1 and TRBJ2-7; 9 nucleotides line up with TRBD2. Trimming took 6 bases from V and 6 from J; bases not matched to a gene: 9. Germline V gene lookup returns CDR1 MNHNS and CDR2 SASEGT. The CDR3 runs 14 residues. CDR3 sequence (DNA): TGTGCCAGCAGCCCGTCCCTGACTAGCGGCGAGCAGTACTTC. The encoded protein is CASSPSLTSGEQYF.

The chain uses TRBV9 and TRBJ2-7; 9 nucleotides line up with TRBD2. J was trimmed by 3 bases and V by 0 bases; bases with no gene match: 4. This CDR3 region has 15 residues. Germline CDR1 reads SGDLS; CDR2 reads YYNGEE. The DNA of the CDR3 is TGTGCCAGCAGCGTAGGCGCTAGCGGGGACTACGAGCAGTACTTC. It translates to CASSVGASGDYEQYF. Based on the CDR3 plus reference TRBV9 and TRBJ2-7, the full variable domain is DSGVTQTPKHLITATGQRVTLRCSPRSGDLSVYWYQQSLDQGLQFLIQYYNGEERAKGNILERFSAQQFPDLHSELNLSSLELGDSALYFCASSVGASGDYEQYFGPGTRLTVT.

Of note for this clone: Other DNA sequences of this sample code for an identical CDR3. The chain is built from TRBV5-4 and TRBJ2-3; D remains ambiguous. Germline V gene lookup returns CDR1 SGHNT and CDR2 YYREEE (reference sequence). V was clipped by 2 bases and J by 2 bases, with 6 bases between them. This CDR3 has 13 amino acids. The CDR3 region has the DNA TGTGCCAGCAGCTTAGTCTCCACAGATACGCAGTATTTT. This codes for CASSLVSTDTQYF.

This chain uses TRBV6-1 with TRBJ1-2, with 8 positions matching TRBD1. Germline V lookup: CDR1 MNHNS, CDR2 SASEGT. Germline trimming cut 1 base from V and 7 bases from J; bases unmatched to any gene: 2. The CDR3 is made up of 13 amino acids. In nucleotides, the CDR3 is TGTGCCAGCAGTGAAGGACAGGGGATTGGCTACACCTTC. Its protein is CASSEGQGIGYTF.

This chain connects TRBV11-2 to TRBJ2-1; D is undetermined. The length of the CDR3 is 12 residues. From germline, CDR1 is SGHAT and CDR2 FQNNGV. V was trimmed by 2 bases and J by 7 bases, leaving 6 bases between them. In DNA, the CDR3 is TGTGCCAGCAGCTTAACGAGGAATGAGCAGTTCTTC. This gives the protein CASSLTRNEQFF.

CDR3 in DNA: TGTGCCAGTACCCCAGCCCGCTCTGGAAACACCATATATTTT. The encoded protein is CASTPARSGNTIYF. This chain uses TRBV19 with TRBJ1-3; D is ambiguous. Trimming took off 7 bases at V and 0 bases at J, with 10 bases between the two ends. This CDR3 has 14 residues. Germline CDR1 is LNHDA and CDR2 is SQIVND (reference sequence).

V is TRBV6-6 and J is TRBJ2-6; D gene uncertain. From germline, CDR1 is MNHNY and CDR2 SVGAGI (reference sequence). The CDR3 has 14 amino acids. Trimming removed 8 bases at V and 1 base at J, with 9 bases between. The CDR3 DNA reads TGTGCCAGCGAGGCTGCTTCTGGGGCCAACGTCCTGACTTTC. It specifies CASEAASGANVLTF.

The chain links TRBV29-1 to TRBJ1-1; D might be TRBD1 (5 bases). V was shortened by 1 base and J by 11 bases, with 11 bases between the two germline ends. The CDR3 loop spans 11 amino acids. Germline CDR1 reads SQVTM; CDR2 reads ANQGSEA. This CDR3 is CSVEGQTLAFF. DNA for the CDR3: TGCAGCGTTGAAGGACAGACTCTGGCTTTCTTT.

The rearrangement joins TRBV27 to TRBJ2-7, with D maybe TRBD2 (5 bases). V lost 10 bases and J 7 bases, leaving 17 bases between the germline ends. Germline V lookup: CDR1 MNHEY, CDR2 SMNVEV (reference sequence). The CDR3 consists of 12 residues. Here the CDR3 reads CATGKLSGEQYF. The CDR3 DNA reads TGTGCCACCGGGAAGCTATCGGGGGAGCAGTACTTC.

This clone was seen more than once but under ten times. V gene TRBV7-2 combines with J gene TRBJ2-7; 8 nucleotides line up with TRBD2. Germline CDR1 reads SGHTA; CDR2 reads FQGNSA. V lost 5 bases, J lost 3 bases, and 9 bases stayed unmatched. The CDR3 is 15 amino acids. DNA for the CDR3: TGTGCCAGCAGCCCCGGTGAGCGGGGGATCTACGAGCAGTACTTC. This translates into CASSPGERGIYEQYF.

This rearrangement joins TRBV15 to TRBJ1-3; D unclear. Germline lookup yields CDR1 LNHNV and CDR2 YYDKDF (reference sequence). V lost 3 bases and J 0 bases, leaving 9 bases between the germline ends. This CDR3 is built from 15 residues. CDR3 residues: CATSSRYSSGNTIYF. CDR3 nucleotide sequence: TGTGCCACCAGCAGCCGATATAGCTCTGGAAACACCATATATTTT. The full variable domain, rest sourced from reference TRBV15 and TRBJ1-3, is DAMVIQNPRYQVTQFGKPVTLSCSQTLNHNVMYWYQQKSSQAPKLLFHYYDKDFNNEADTPDNFQSRRPNTSFCFLDIRSPGLGDTAMYLCATSSRYSSGNTIYFGEGSWLTVV.

This chain links TRBV5-6 with TRBJ2-7; D not resolved. CDR3 length: 12 amino acids. Germline CDR1 reads SGHDT; CDR2 reads YYEEEE. The V end lost 1 base, the J end lost 4 bases, and 6 bases lay between the germline ends. In DNA form, the CDR3 reads TGTGCCAGCAGCTTGTACGGGTACGAGCAGTACTTC. The encoded protein is CASSLYGYEQYF.

This clone was observed a single time. This chain joins TRBV10-3 and TRBJ2-1, with 7 nucleotides matching TRBD2. The germline gives CDR1 ENHRY, CDR2 SYGVKD. Germline trimming cut 4 bases from V and 4 bases from J; bases unmatched to any gene: 7. The CDR3 has 15 amino acids. The CDR3 DNA sequence: TGTGCCATCAGTGGGGAACTAGCGAATTACAATGAGCAGTTCTTC. It translates to CAISGELANYNEQFF.

This clone was counted a single time. This sequence joins TRBV25-1 and TRBJ2-7, with a weak D call TRBD2 (5 bases). Trimming left V 4 bases short and J 2 bases short, with 9 bases between. The CDR3 has 13 residues. Germline-derived CDR1 and CDR2 are MGHDK and SYGVNS. This CDR3 reads CASSGSGTYEQYF. CDR3 in DNA: TGTGCCAGCAGTGGGTCCGGGACCTACGAGCAGTACTTC.

This chain uses TRBV19 with TRBJ2-1; D is possibly TRBD1 (6 bases). CDR1 LNHDA and CDR2 SQIVND come from the germline V gene (reference sequence). CDR3 size: 16 residues. V was trimmed by 10 bases and J by 8 bases, leaving 27 bases between them. CDR3 region: CATRDRGRGPGDEQFF. DNA for the CDR3: TGTGCCACCCGGGACCGAGGCAGGGGCCCTGGGGATGAGCAGTTCTTC.

The chain carries TRBV18 and TRBJ2-2; no firm D call. Between the trimmed V and J ends, which lost 4 bases and 1 base, there was a span of 13 bases. The CDR3 sequence is 16 residues long. CDR1 and CDR2 (germline): KGHSH, LQKENI. The CDR3 region is CASSLSDLRNTGELFF. CDR3 nucleotide sequence: TGTGCCAGCTCACTTTCGGACCTAAGGAACACCGGGGAGCTGTTTTTT.

Comments on this clone: Germline and junction disagree at one end, which may indicate a read error. This rearrangement joins TRBV2 to TRBJ2-2; 9 positions match TRBD1. CDR1 SNHLY and CDR2 FYNNEI come from the germline V gene. The CDR3 contains 13 residues. This chain's CDR3 is CATDRGNAGELFF. The CDR3 DNA reads TGTGCCACCGACAGGGGGAACGCCGGGGAGCTGTTTTTT.

This chain links TRBV19 with TRBJ2-2; TRBD1 might be the D (6 bases). Germline V lookup: CDR1 LNHDA, CDR2 SQIVND (reference sequence). The CDR3 is made up of 15 amino acids. V was cut by 6 bases and J by 5 bases, with 16 bases left in between. The CDR3 DNA reads as TGTGCCAGTAGCATCCCGTGGCAGGGGACCGGGGAGCTGTTTTTT. It translates to CASSIPWQGTGELFF.

The rearrangement joins TRBV27 to TRBJ2-7; TRBD1 is a possible D gene (6 bases). This CDR3 contains 15 residues. Trimming took off 4 bases at V and 5 bases at J, with 18 bases between the two ends. From germline, CDR1 is MNHEY and CDR2 SMNVEV (reference sequence). The CDR3 spells CASSYSTGSRDEQYF. CDR3 coding DNA: TGTGCCAGCAGTTACTCAACAGGGTCGAGGGACGAGCAGTACTTC.